Shown below are 26 T cell receptor beta chains from a single sample sequenced in a study of regulatory T cells. Primers: 52 TRBV forward and 13 TRBJ reverse. The repertoire was sequenced with immunoSEQ multiplex PCR; TCRdb's copy has only in-frame clones and lacks some. Of about 17,000 clones listed, around 90% are singletons. Sequences were obtained from CD8+ T cells sorted from blood. The receptors here all came from a person under 30 with CD3G deficiency.

The table lists this clone with a count of one. The V call is TRBV5-6, the J call TRBJ2-3; D is perhaps TRBD2 (5 bases). V was pared by 1 base and J by 0 bases, with 9 bases between. The CDR3 loop spans 15 amino acids. The V gene's germline CDR1 is SGHDT and CDR2 YYEEEE. This CDR3 reads CASSLLRGSTDTQYF. Here the CDR3 DNA reads TGTGCCAGCAGCTTGCTCCGGGGTAGCACAGATACGCAGTATTTT.

This clone was observed a single time. The V gene is TRBV27, the J gene TRBJ1-5, with a possible D match to TRBD1 (6 bases). V shed 4 bases and J shed 5 bases, with 12 bases lying between them. Germline CDR1 MNHEY, CDR2 SMNVEV (reference sequence). The length of the CDR3 is 14 residues. The CDR3 nucleotides are TGTGCCAGCAGTTCTGGGGGCGCCTATCAGCCCCAGCATTTT. Encoded protein: CASSSGGAYQPQHF.

The V call is TRBV6-6, the J call TRBJ1-2, with D unresolved. Germline CDR1 and CDR2: MNHNY and SVGAGI (reference sequence). The CDR3 loop spans 11 amino acids. CDR3 in amino acids: CASTANYGYTF. DNA of the CDR3: TGTGCGTCGACGGCTAACTATGGCTACACCTTC.

The chain has TRBV2 and TRBJ2-7; D ambiguous. Per germline, CDR1 SNHLY and CDR2 FYNNEI. Trimming took off 1 base at V and 2 bases at J, with 3 bases between the two ends. CDR3 length: 12 amino acids. The CDR3 spells CASSEETYEQYF. The CDR3 nucleotides read TGTGCCAGCAGTGAAGAGACCTACGAGCAGTACTTC.

J is TRBJ2-3 and V is TRBV7-9; D is uncertain. Trimming took off 3 bases at V and 6 bases at J, with 4 bases between the two ends. The CDR3 runs 11 residues. CDR1 SEHNR and CDR2 FQNEAQ come from the germline V gene (reference sequence). In DNA form, the CDR3 reads TGTGCCAGCAGCTTTACTGATACGCAGTATTTT. Amino acid sequence: CASSFTDTQYF.

The chain is built from TRBV6-1 and TRBJ2-1; D not certain. In germline, CDR1 is MNHNS, CDR2 SASEGT. Between the trimmed V and J ends, which lost 6 bases and 9 bases, there was a span of 12 bases. The CDR3 totals 12 residues. CDR3 in DNA: TGTGCCAGCAGAACGAATGTCGGTGAGCAGTTCTTC. It yields the protein CASRTNVGEQFF.

The chain couples TRBV15 to TRBJ1-4; TRBD1 agrees at 7 bases. The CDR3 contains 17 residues. Trimming at V came to 0 bases and at J to 2 bases, leaving 6 bases not matched to a gene. CDR1 and CDR2 from the germline V gene are LNHNV and YYDKDF (reference sequence). The CDR3 here is CATSRDGGTVTNEKLFF. The CDR3 DNA sequence: TGTGCCACCAGCAGAGACGGGGGGACAGTCACTAATGAAAAACTGTTTTTT.

The V call is TRBV6-5, the J call TRBJ1-1, with D unresolved. The CDR3 sequence is 12 residues long. The germline V gene has CDR1 MNHEY and CDR2 SVGAGI. Trimming shortened V by 10 bases and J by 11 bases, and 20 bases separated the two germline ends. The chain's CDR3 is CATNKGRSLAFF. DNA for the CDR3: TGTGCCACCAATAAAGGCCGGTCCCTGGCTTTCTTT.

The chain combines TRBV19 with TRBJ1-2; D gene uncertain. There are 16 residues in the CDR3. The V and J ends lost 3 bases and 4 bases respectively, with 18 bases between them. In germline, CDR1 is LNHDA, CDR2 SQIVND (reference sequence). The CDR3 bases are TGTGCCAGTAGTATTTCAACAGACATCGCCCTCTATGGCTACACCTTC. It yields the protein CASSISTDIALYGYTF. Combining the CDR3 with reference TRBV19 and TRBJ1-2 gives the whole variable domain DGGITQSPKYLFRKEGQNVTLSCEQNLNHDAMYWYRQDPGQGLRLIYYSQIVNDFQKGDIAEGYSVSREKKESFPLTVTSAQKNPTAFYLCASSISTDIALYGYTFGSGTRLTVV.

V gene TRBV27 combines with J gene TRBJ2-5; tentatively, D is TRBD1 (5 bases). The V gene's germline CDR1 is MNHEY and CDR2 SMNVEV (reference sequence). V was cut by 3 bases and J by 1 base, with 9 bases left in between. The length of the CDR3 is 14 residues. This chain's CDR3 is CASSLRRGQETQYF. CDR3 nucleotides: TGTGCCAGCAGTTTGCGTAGGGGCCAAGAGACCCAGTACTTC.

This chain links TRBV9 with TRBJ2-7, with 7 bases identical to TRBD2. The germline gives CDR1 SGDLS, CDR2 YYNGEE. The ends lost 4 bases at V and 5 bases at J; junction bases unmatched: 9. The CDR3 extends over 14 amino acids. The CDR3 region has the DNA TGTGCCAGCAGCTCGGGGGAGGGCCCCAACGAGCAGTACTTC. Its translation is CASSSGEGPNEQYF.

The chain combines TRBV27 with TRBJ2-5; 7 nucleotides match TRBD2. V lost 5 bases and J lost 5; bases outside the gene matches: 5. CDR1 is MNHEY, CDR2 SMNVEV, per germline (reference sequence). This CDR3 is built from 13 residues. The CDR3 region is CASSAGLGETQYF. DNA of the CDR3: TGTGCCAGCAGTGCCGGACTAGGGGAGACCCAGTACTTC.

The chain joins TRBV21-1 to TRBJ1-5. TRBV21-1 is a known pseudogene. There are 14 residues in the CDR3. The CDR3 loop reads CASSKTKGNQPQHF. DNA for the CDR3: TGTGCCAGCAGCAAAACAAAGGGAAATCAGCCCCAGCATTTT.

In this sample, this clone turned up once. The chain joins TRBV21-1 to TRBJ2-7; TRBD1 is the table's D call, not checked against the DNA. TRBV21-1 is a recognized pseudogene. CDR3 length: 16 amino acids. The CDR3 bases are TGTGCCAGCAGCAAAGACAGGCCAACGCCCTCCTACGAGCAGTACTTC. It encodes CASSKDRPTPSYEQYF.

The chain carries TRBV5-4 and TRBJ2-7, with D possibly TRBD1 on 6 matching bases. CDR3 size: 16 residues. V lost 1 base and J lost 2, with 16 bases in between. CDR1 and CDR2 from the germline V gene are SGHNT and YYREEE (reference sequence). The CDR3 spells CASSLMGARFTYEQYF. CDR3 nucleotides: TGTGCCAGCAGCTTGATGGGGGCCCGATTTACCTACGAGCAGTACTTC.

V and J are TRBV4-1 and TRBJ1-3; 7 bases fit TRBD1. Germline CDR1 is MGHRA and CDR2 is YSYEKL. The CDR3 sequence is 15 residues long. Trimming at V came to 3 bases and at J to 0 bases, leaving 2 bases not matched to a gene. Here the CDR3 DNA reads TGCGCCAGCAGCCAGTGGGACAGCTCTGGAAACACCATATATTTT. Encoded protein: CASSQWDSSGNTIYF.

This chain links TRBV28 with TRBJ2-7, with 8 bases that match TRBD1. Trimming took 3 bases from V and 3 from J; bases not matched to a gene: 1. This CDR3 region has 13 residues. Germline V gives CDR1 MDHEN, CDR2 SYDVKM. Written as DNA, the CDR3 is TGTGCCAGCAGTTTCGACAGGGGCTACGAGCAGTACTTC. It translates to CASSFDRGYEQYF.

The CDR3 DNA follows: TGTGCCAGCAGTTTAACGGACAGGGCGATGACCTACAATGAGCAGTTCTTC. Translation gives CASSLTDRAMTYNEQFF. The chain links TRBV28 to TRBJ2-1, with 8 nucleotides matching TRBD1. The germline gives CDR1 MDHEN, CDR2 SYDVKM. V shed 2 bases and J 2 bases; nucleotides not matched to a gene: 8. The CDR3 totals 17 residues.

This rearrangement joins TRBV9 to TRBJ2-5; D not resolved. From germline, CDR1 is SGDLS and CDR2 YYNGEE. The CDR3 length is 13 residues. The germline V and J ends were trimmed by 0 bases and 2 bases, with 5 bases remaining between them. The CDR3 bases are TGTGCCAGCAGCGTAGATTCTCAAGAGACCCAGTACTTC. Translated: CASSVDSQETQYF.

In the case of this clone: Other DNA sequences from this sample encode an identical CDR3 as well. This sequence joins TRBV27 and TRBJ2-7, with 9 bases lining up with TRBD1. The CDR3 is made up of 14 amino acids. The germline CDR1 and CDR2 sequences are MNHEY and SMNVEV (reference sequence). Trimming cost V 3 bases and J 6 bases; bases outside gene matches: 6. The DNA for the CDR3 is TGTGCCAGCAGTTTCGGGACAGGGTTCGGCGAGCAGTACTTC. Its translation: CASSFGTGFGEQYF.

The chain joins TRBV4-1 to TRBJ1-4; the D gene is possibly TRBD1 (5 bases). Germline CDR1 and CDR2: MGHRA and YSYEKL. The V gene lost 1 base and the J gene lost 5 bases, with 11 bases spanning the gap. This CDR3 has 15 residues. In DNA, the CDR3 is TGCGCCAGCAGCCAAGGGACATCGCTGAATGAAAAACTGTTTTTT. Translating gives CASSQGTSLNEKLFF.

The chain uses TRBV9 and TRBJ2-3; D gene uncertain. Trimming stripped 2 bases from V and 6 bases from J, with 16 bases between. The length of the CDR3 is 15 residues. CDR1 SGDLS and CDR2 YYNGEE come from the germline V gene. The CDR3 here is CASSVQKSKADTQYF. In DNA, the CDR3 is TGTGCCAGCAGCGTGCAGAAGTCTAAGGCGGATACGCAGTATTTT.

The chain uses TRBV7-9 and TRBJ2-1, with D possibly being TRBD2 (5 bases). Germline-derived CDR1 and CDR2 are SEHNR and FQNEAQ (reference sequence). This CDR3 spans 16 amino acids. Trimming left V 3 bases short and J 9 bases short, with 21 bases between. The DNA for the CDR3 is TGTGCCAGCAGCTTCACTTCGGCTAGCAAAGGGATTGAGCAGTTCTTC. It specifies CASSFTSASKGIEQFF.

V is TRBV7-6 and J is TRBJ2-5; a weak D match, TRBD1 (5 bases). From germline, CDR1 is SGHVS and CDR2 FNYEAQ. The germline V and J ends were trimmed by 2 bases and 3 bases, with 13 bases remaining between them. CDR3 length equals 15 residues. The CDR3 region has the DNA TGTGCCAGCAGCTTAAGCAGGGAAGGGGAAGAGACCCAGTACTTC. This gives the protein CASSLSREGEETQYF.

This chain joins TRBV2 and TRBJ1-2, with 7 bases matching TRBD1. The CDR3 length is 14 residues. Germline CDR1 is SNHLY and CDR2 is FYNNEI. The ends lost 7 bases at V and 2 bases at J; junction bases unmatched: 7. CDR3 in DNA: TGTGCCAGCAAGTCGACAGGGTCAAACTATGGCTACACCTTC. Its protein is CASKSTGSNYGYTF.

In nucleotides, the CDR3 is TGCAGTGCTTGGAACTACGAGCAGTACTTC. Its protein product is CSAWNYEQYF. The chain uses TRBV20-1 and TRBJ2-7; D gene ambiguous. V was pared by 5 bases and J by 3 bases, with 5 bases between. Germline assignment: CDR1 DFQATT and CDR2 SNEGSKA (reference sequence). The CDR3 sequence is 10 residues long.